The sequence of this TCR beta chain was determined in a study of PD-1 blockade in classical Hodgkin lymphoma. All the patients suffered relapse after autologous stem cell transplantation, and brentuximab vedotin exposure differed. As for this clone: Its antigen remains unknown.

Clones were sequenced by immunoSEQ multiplex PCR, and TCRdb holds only the in-frame ones, with some missing. The sample lists 55,000 to 80,000 clones, about 91% seen once, with approximately 12% in the top ten. CDR3 length: 17 amino acids. Germline V gives CDR1 LGHNA, CDR2 YNFKEQ. The J segment lost 9 bases and the V segment lost 0 bases, leaving 7 bases of the junction unmatched. Study-wide results and limits: Possibly reflecting disease activity or prior therapy, repertoire differences have causes that remain undefined. Newly diagnosed patients had diversity similar to the baseline diversity of complete responders. Patients were excluded if nivolumab began under 1 year after ASCT (the autologous transplant).

The sequence came from a human donor with classical Hodgkin lymphoma. V usage is TRBV4-2 and J usage is TRBJ1-6; 11 bases map to TRBD1. Sequenced here: peripheral blood mononuclear cells (PBMCs), sampled at baseline. The CDR3: CASSQDWGGQGASPLHF. The CDR3 DNA sequence: TGTGCCAGCAGCCAAGATTGGGGTGGACAGGGGGCTTCACCCCTCCACTTT.